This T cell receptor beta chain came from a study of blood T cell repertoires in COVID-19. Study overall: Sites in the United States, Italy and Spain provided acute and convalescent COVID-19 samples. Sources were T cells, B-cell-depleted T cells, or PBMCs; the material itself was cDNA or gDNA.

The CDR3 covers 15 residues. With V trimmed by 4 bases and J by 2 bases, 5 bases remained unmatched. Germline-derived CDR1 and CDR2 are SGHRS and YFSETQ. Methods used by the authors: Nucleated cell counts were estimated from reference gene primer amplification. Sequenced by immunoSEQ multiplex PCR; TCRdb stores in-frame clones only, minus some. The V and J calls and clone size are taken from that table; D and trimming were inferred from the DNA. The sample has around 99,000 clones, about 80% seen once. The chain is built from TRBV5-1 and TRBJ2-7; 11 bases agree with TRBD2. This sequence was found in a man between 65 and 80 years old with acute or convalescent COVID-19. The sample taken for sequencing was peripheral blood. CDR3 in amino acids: CASSGGTSGAYEQYF. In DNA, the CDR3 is TGCGCCAGCAGCGGCGGGACTAGCGGTGCCTACGAGCAGTACTTC.